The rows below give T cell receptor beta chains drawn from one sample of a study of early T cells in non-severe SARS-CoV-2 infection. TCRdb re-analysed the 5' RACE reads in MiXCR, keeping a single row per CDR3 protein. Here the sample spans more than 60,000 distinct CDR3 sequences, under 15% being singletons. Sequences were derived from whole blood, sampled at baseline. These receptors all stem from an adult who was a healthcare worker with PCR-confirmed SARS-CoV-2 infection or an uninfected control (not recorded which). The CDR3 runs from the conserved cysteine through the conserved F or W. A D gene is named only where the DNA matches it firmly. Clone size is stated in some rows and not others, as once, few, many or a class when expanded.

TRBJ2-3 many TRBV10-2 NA TGCGCCAGCAGTCCTAGCTCAGATACGCAGTATTTT CASSPSSDTQYF
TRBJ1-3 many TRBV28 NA TGTGCCAGCAGTTTCAGGGGAAACACCATATATTTT CASSFRGNTIYF
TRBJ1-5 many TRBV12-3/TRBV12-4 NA TGTGCCAGCAGCCCCGACTACAATCAGCCCCAGCATTTT CASSPDYNQPQHF
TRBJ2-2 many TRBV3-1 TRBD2 TGTGCCAGCAGCCTCAGTAACGGGAGGGGCCCATCGGAGCTGTTTTTT CASSLSNGRGPSELFF
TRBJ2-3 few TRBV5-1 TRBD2 TGCGCCAGCAGCCGCGGGGGGATCACAGATACGCAGTATTTT CASSRGGITDTQYF
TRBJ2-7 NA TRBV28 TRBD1 TGTGCCAGCAGCGGGCCTAGGGGACAGATCTACGAGCAGTACTTC CASSGPRGQIYEQYF
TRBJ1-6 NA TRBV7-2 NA TGTGCCAGCAGCTTAGATTCAGGGTCCAATTCACCCCTCCACTTT CASSLDSGSNSPLHF
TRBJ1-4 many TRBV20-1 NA TGCAGTGCTGAGGTTCCAACTAATGAAAAACTGTTTTTT CSAEVPTNEKLFF
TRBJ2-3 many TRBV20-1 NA TGCAGTGCTAGAGAAGGGTATAGCTCAGATACGCAGTATTTT CSAREGYSSDTQYF
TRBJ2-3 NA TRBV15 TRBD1 TGTGCCACCAGCCCGCGGGGCAGGGGGCGAGATACGCAGTATTTT CATSPRGRGRDTQYF
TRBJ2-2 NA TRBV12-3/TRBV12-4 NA TGTGCCAGCAGTTTAACAGTACTGAACACCGGGGAGCTGTTTTTT CASSLTVLNTGELFF
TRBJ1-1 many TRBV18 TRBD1 TGTGCCAGCTCGCGGGACAGAAACACTGAAGCTTTCTTT CASSRDRNTEAFF
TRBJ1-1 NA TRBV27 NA TGTGCCAGCAGGGGGCCCATGAACACTGAAGCTTTCTTT CASRGPMNTEAFF
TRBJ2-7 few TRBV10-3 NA TGTGCCATCAGTGATGGGTCCTCCTACGAGCAGTACTTC CAISDGSSYEQYF
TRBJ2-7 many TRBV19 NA TGTGCCAGTAGTCCATCCCTAGCCTACGAGCAGTACTTC CASSPSLAYEQYF
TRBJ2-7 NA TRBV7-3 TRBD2 TGTGCCAGCAGCTCAGCGGGGGGGCGCGAGCAGTACTTC CASSSAGGREQYF
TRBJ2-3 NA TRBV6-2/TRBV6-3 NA TGTGCCAGCAGTTACGGGGGTAGGGGCACAGATACGCAGTATTTT CASSYGGRGTDTQYF
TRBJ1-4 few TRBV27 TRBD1 TGTGCCAGCAGTAGATCCCCCGACAGGGGAGGTGAAAAACTGTTTTTT CASSRSPDRGGEKLFF
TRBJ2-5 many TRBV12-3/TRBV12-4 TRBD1 TGTGCCAGCACCTCGACAGGGGACCAAGAGACCCAGTACTTC CASTSTGDQETQYF
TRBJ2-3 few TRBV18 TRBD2 TGTGCCAGCTCACCGCGGCTAGCGGGGGGTGAAGGAGATACGCAGTATTTT CASSPRLAGGEGDTQYF
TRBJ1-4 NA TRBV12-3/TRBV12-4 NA TGTGCCAGCAGGACTAATGAAAAACTGTTTTTT CASRTNEKLFF
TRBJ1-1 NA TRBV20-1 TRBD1 TGCAGTGCTAGAAGGACAGGGGGCAGGAGCACTGAAGCTTTCTTT CSARRTGGRSTEAFF
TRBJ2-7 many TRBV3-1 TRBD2 TGTGCCAGCAGCCATGGGACTACCCCCAGTAGCGAGCAGTACTTC CASSHGTTPSSEQYF
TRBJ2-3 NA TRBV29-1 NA TGCAGCGTTGTAAAAGGGACGGGAAGCACAGATACGCAGTATTTT CSVVKGTGSTDTQYF
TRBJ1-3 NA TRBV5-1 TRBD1 TGCGCCAGCAGCTTGACAGGGGGCGTATCGGGAAACACCATATATTTT CASSLTGGVSGNTIYF
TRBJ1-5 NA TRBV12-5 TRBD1 TGTGCTAGTGGTTTGGACGGGACAGTTCAGCCCCAGCATTTT CASGLDGTVQPQHF
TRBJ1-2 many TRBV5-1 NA TGCGCCAGCAGCTTGGGGACGGTTTCTAACTATGGCTACACCTTC CASSLGTVSNYGYTF
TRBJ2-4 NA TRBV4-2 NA TGTGCCAGCAGCCACACGAAAAACATTCAGTACTTC CASSHTKNIQYF
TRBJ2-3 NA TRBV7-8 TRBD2 TGTGCCAGCAGCCCCCGGGGGGGCCTTGGAGATACGCAGTATTTT CASSPRGGLGDTQYF
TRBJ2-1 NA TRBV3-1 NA TGTGCCAGCAGCCAAGTGGCGGGCGTCGCCTACAATGAGCAGTTCTTC CASSQVAGVAYNEQFF
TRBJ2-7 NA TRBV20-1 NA TGCAGTGCTAGATTGGGTAGCGGCTACGAGCAGTACTTC CSARLGSGYEQYF
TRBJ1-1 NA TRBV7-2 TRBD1 TGTGCCAGCCGCCTACAGGGGTTTGAAGCTTTCTTT CASRLQGFEAFF
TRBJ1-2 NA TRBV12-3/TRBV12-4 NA TGTGCCAGCAGTTTGAGCCAAACAAACTATGGCTACACCTTC CASSLSQTNYGYTF